This is a list of T cell receptor beta chains from one sample in a study of T cells in Graves' hyperthyroidism and ophthalmopathy. TCRdb reprocessed the multiplex PCR reads with MiXCR, giving one entry per CDR3 protein. The sample records tens of thousands of distinct CDR3 sequences, 53% being singletons. The sequenced sample was blood. These receptors originate from a woman between 55 and 75 years old with Graves' ophthalmopathy. CDR3s include the opening cysteine and the closing phenylalanine or tryptophan. D genes are given only for firm matches. Rows give clone size only sometimes, using once, few, many, or a class for an expanded clone.

V gene	J gene	D gene	clone size	CDR3 DNA	CDR3 protein
TRBV19	TRBJ2-7	TRBD2	-	TGTGCCAGTAGTACTGGACTAGCGGGCTCCTACGAGCAGTACTTC	CASSTGLAGSYEQYF
TRBV11-2	TRBJ2-7	-	-	TGTGCCCCTCGGACAGGGAGGGCCTACGAGCAGTACTTC	CAPRTGRAYEQYF
TRBV29-1	TRBJ2-1	TRBD2	-	TGCAGCAGTGCGGGGGGGCACAATGAGCAGTTCTTC	CSSAGGHNEQFF
TRBV5-1	TRBJ2-2	-	-	TGCGCCAGCAGCTTTCGGAGCCAGAACACCGGGGAGCTGTTTTTT	CASSFRSQNTGELFF
TRBV10-1	TRBJ2-1	-	-	TGCGCCAGCGTCGAAGGTCGGAGCTCCTACAATGAGCAGTTCTTC	CASVEGRSSYNEQFF
TRBV20-1	TRBJ2-1	TRBD2	many	TGCAGTGCTCTTAGAGGGAGGGAAACCAATGAGCAGTTCTTC	CSALRGRETNEQFF
TRBV20-1	TRBJ1-6	TRBD1	medium-sized	TGCAGTGCTAGGGCCTTCGGACAGGGTAATTCACCCCTCCACTTT	CSARAFGQGNSPLHF
TRBV27	TRBJ2-1	-	-	TGTACCAGCAGCTCGGCGAGGGGCGGAAGCTCCTACAATGAGCAGTTCTTC	CTSSSARGGSSYNEQFF
TRBV2	TRBJ1-4	TRBD1	-	TGTGCCAGCAGTGGGTGGGACAGGGGGAATGAAAAACTGTTTTTT	CASSGWDRGNEKLFF
TRBV7-2	TRBJ2-3	-	-	TGTGCCACCCAAAGGGGGGGGGGCTCTGATACGCAGTATTTT	CATQRGGGSDTQYF
TRBV2	TRBJ1-6	-	few	TGTGCCAGCAGTGAAGCGGGGAGGCACTCCTATAATTCACCCCTCCACTTT	CASSEAGRHSYNSPLHF
TRBV20-1	TRBJ2-7	TRBD1	medium-sized	TGCAGTGCTACTGGGACAGCCTACGAGCAGTACTTC	CSATGTAYEQYF
TRBV20-1	TRBJ2-1	TRBD2	-	TGCAGTGTGACTAGCGGGAGGGATGAGCAGTTCTTC	CSVTSGRDEQFF
TRBV29-1	TRBJ2-1	-	-	TGCAGCGTCACCCGTCGCGGAATTGACAATGAGCAGTTCTTC	CSVTRRGIDNEQFF
TRBV6-2/TRBV6-3	TRBJ2-3	-	many	TGTGCCAGCACCCTATGGGGGGGCGCAGATACGCAGTATTTT	CASTLWGGADTQYF
TRBV3-2	TRBJ2-1	-	many	TGTGCCAGCAGCCCCCGGGACAGGGGTTACAATGAGCAGTTCTTC	CASSPRDRGYNEQFF
TRBV7-9	TRBJ2-7	-	-	TGTGCCAGCAGCTTAGGGGGTCCCCCTGTTGAGCAGTACTTC	CASSLGGPPVEQYF
TRBV6-1	TRBJ1-2	-	-	TGTGCCAGTACCGGCGGCGGAACAGCCTATGGCTACACCTTC	CASTGGGTAYGYTF
TRBV9	TRBJ2-3	TRBD2	many	TGTGCCAGCAGCGTTGGTCTTGAGCGGGGGGGCGGCACAGATACGCAGTATTTT	CASSVGLERGGGTDTQYF
TRBV2	TRBJ1-1	TRBD1	-	TGTGCCAGCAGTAACAGGGGGGCTAACACTGAAGCTTTCTTT	CASSNRGANTEAFF
TRBV7-3	TRBJ2-5	TRBD2	many	TGTGCCAGCAGCTTAAGCGGGAGGGCCGGGGAGACCCAGTACTTC	CASSLSGRAGETQYF
TRBV3-1	TRBJ1-4	-	few	TGTGCCAGCAGCCAAGATCGGCGCTCTGGGGTGGCTGGCCGGGAAAAACTGTTTTTT	CASSQDRRSGVAGREKLFF
TRBV29-1	TRBJ2-7	-	few	TGCAGCGTGGTAGAGGGCGCTCTCTACGAGCAGTACTTC	CSVVEGALYEQYF
TRBV19	TRBJ2-5	TRBD2	many	TGTGCCAGTAGCGACGTGAGCGGGAGATGGGGAGAGACCCAGTACTTC	CASSDVSGRWGETQYF
TRBV24-1	TRBJ2-1	TRBD2	once	TGTGCCACCAGTGAACCTGCTAGCGGGAGTTCCTACAATGAGCAGTTCTTC	CATSEPASGSSYNEQFF
TRBV20-1	TRBJ2-5	-	-	TGCAGTGCTAGGTCAGGGAGGACCCAGTACTTC	CSARSGRTQYF
TRBV12-3/TRBV12-4	TRBJ2-5	-	-	-	CASSRDREVEKLFFGSGTQYF
TRBV4-1	TRBJ1-1	-	-	TGCGCCAGCAGCCTATTGGGGGGCGGTGGGAACACTGAAGCTTTCTTT	CASSLLGGGGNTEAFF
TRBV7-2	TRBJ2-1	TRBD2	many	TGTGCCAGCAGCTTAGCGGTAGCGGGGGGGCCTCGGAATGAGCAGTTCTTC	CASSLAVAGGPRNEQFF
TRBV7-7	TRBJ1-1	-	many	TGTGCTAGCAGCTTAGGGGACGGCACTGAAGCTTTCTTT	CASSLGDGTEAFF
TRBV7-6	TRBJ2-1	TRBD1	-	TGTGCCAGCAGCTTAGGAGGGGGCGCTAACTATGAGCAGTTCTTC	CASSLGGGANYEQFF
TRBV19	TRBJ1-1	-	-	TGTGCCAGTAGTATATGGAGGGAAACTGAAGCTTTCTTT	CASSIWRETEAFF
TRBV20-1	TRBJ2-1	TRBD1	once	TGCAGTGCTGAAGCAGGGGGCGGGAATGAGCAGTTCTTC	CSAEAGGGNEQFF
TRBV20-1	TRBJ2-1	TRBD2	-	TGCAGTGCTGGTCCGGGACTAGAGGGGCGGGAGCAGTTCTTC	CSAGPGLEGREQFF
TRBV6-4	TRBJ2-6	-	once	TGTGCCAGCAGTGACATGCCCTTT	CASSDMPF
TRBV2	TRBJ2-1	-	large	TGTGCCAGCAGTGGACTATCCTACAATGAGCAGTTCTTC	CASSGLSYNEQFF
TRBV6-6	TRBJ1-2	-	many	TGTGCCAGCAGTTACGGGAGGGTCGGGGATGGCTACACCTTC	CASSYGRVGDGYTF
TRBV6-5	TRBJ1-1	-	-	TGTGCCAGCAGTTACCCAAAACGAGGAGCAACTAATGAAGCTTTCTTT	CASSYPKRGATNEAFF
TRBV20-1	TRBJ2-2	-	-	TGCAGTGCCACCTCAACCGGGGAGCTGTTTTTT	CSATSTGELFF
TRBV20-1	TRBJ2-3	TRBD2	-	TGCAGTGCGGTCCCGGGACTAGCGGTGTCTGCAGATACGCAGTATTTT	CSAVPGLAVSADTQYF
TRBV10-3	TRBJ2-3	-	-	TGTGCCATCAGTGAGAAGGGAGCAGATACGCAGTATTTT	CAISEKGADTQYF
TRBV7-9	TRBJ1-1	TRBD1	-	TGTGACAGCAGCACCGGGACAGGGGGCGTAGCAATGAACACTGAAGCTTTCTTT	CDSSTGTGGVAMNTEAFF
TRBV5-8	TRBJ2-3	-	many	TGTGCCAGCAGCTTGTTCCAGGGATCCACAGATACGCAGTATTTT	CASSLFQGSTDTQYF